Following are 13 T cell receptor beta chains from one sample sequenced in a study of blood T cell repertoires in COVID-19. Some clones are missing from TCRdb's copy, which holds only in-frame ones; the method was immunoSEQ multiplex PCR. The sample consists of 210,000 or so clones, approximately 80% of them appearing once. Sequencing was carried out using PBMCs or T cells enriched from blood (not recorded which). These receptor sequences come from a man between 60 and 75 years old who had recovered from COVID-19.

The gene calls are TRBV7-2 and TRBJ1-2; D remains ambiguous. The CDR3 spans 16 residues. CDR1 is SGHTA, CDR2 FQGNSA, per germline. Trimming shortened V by 1 base and J by 4 bases, and 16 bases separated the two germline ends. The CDR3 nucleotides read TGTGCCAGCAGCTTAGGAACCGCAGGAGGGATCTATGGCTACACCTTC. It is translated as CASSLGTAGGIYGYTF.

The chain combines TRBV18 with TRBJ2-5; TRBD1 might be the D (6 bases). The CDR3 extends over 16 amino acids. V gave up 6 bases and J gave up 5 bases, with 22 bases separating them. Germline assignment: CDR1 KGHSH and CDR2 LQKENI. CDR3 bases: TGTGCCAGCTCGCCAACGTCCTTACAGGGCGGGGAGACCCAGTACTTC. Protein sequence: CASSPTSLQGGETQYF.

This clone has ten or more counts. The chain uses TRBV6-6 and TRBJ1-1; 8 bases align to TRBD1. Trimming took 4 bases from V and 1 from J; bases not matched to a gene: 2. This CDR3 contains 14 residues. CDR1 MNHNY and CDR2 SVGAGI come from the germline V gene (reference sequence). The CDR3 region has the DNA TGTGCCAGCAGTTGGACAGGGAAGAACACTGAAGCTTTCTTT. It specifies CASSWTGKNTEAFF.

V and J are TRBV6-2 or TRBV6-3 and TRBJ2-7, with D perhaps TRBD2 (5 bases). Germline loops: CDR1 MNHEY, CDR2 SVGEGT. CDR3 length equals 11 residues. V was shortened by 6 bases and J by 3 bases, with 6 bases between the two germline ends. CDR3 nucleotide sequence: TGTGCCAGCAGCGACTACTACGAGCAGTACTTC. It specifies CASSDYYEQYF.

J is TRBJ1-6 and V is TRBV19, with D tentatively TRBD1 (6 bases). The V end lost 3 bases, the J end lost 6 bases, and 21 bases lay between the germline ends. Germline CDR1 is LNHDA and CDR2 is SQIVND (reference sequence). CDR3 length equals 18 residues. The CDR3 nucleotides read TGTGCCAGTAGTATCCAGGGGTTACATTTGGCTAGTAATTCACCCCTCCACTTT. Amino acids: CASSIQGLHLASNSPLHF.

This chain links TRBV11-3 with TRBJ1-1, with D perhaps TRBD1 (5 bases). The CDR3 loop spans 14 amino acids. Between the trimmed V and J ends, which lost 1 base and 1 base, there was a span of 7 bases. Germline V gene sequence: CDR1 SGHNT, CDR2 YENEEA. The CDR3 sequence: CASSLGQGNTEAFF. Written as DNA, the CDR3 is TGTGCCAGCAGCTTAGGTCAGGGGAACACTGAAGCTTTCTTT.

The chain carries TRBV29-1 and TRBJ2-1, with D perhaps TRBD1 (5 bases). The CDR3 extends over 13 amino acids. With 5 bases removed from V and 0 bases from J, the gap between germline ends came to 8 bases. Germline assignment: CDR1 SQVTM and CDR2 ANQGSEA. CDR3 residues: CSVRGSSYNEQFF. CDR3 sequence (DNA): TGCAGCGTTAGGGGATCCTCCTACAATGAGCAGTTCTTC.

This clone occurred a few times. The V call is TRBV19, the J call TRBJ1-2, with TRBD1 matching 8 bases. This CDR3 region has 15 residues. CDR1 and CDR2 from the germline V gene are LNHDA and SQIVND (reference sequence). Germline trimming cut 6 bases from V and 4 bases from J; bases unmatched to any gene: 10. For the CDR3, the DNA is TGTGCCAGTAGGACCCACAGTGACAGGGGCTATGGCTACACCTTC. Protein sequence: CASRTHSDRGYGYTF.

The chain is built from TRBV7-2 and TRBJ2-1, with D possibly TRBD1 on 6 matching bases. CDR1 is SGHTA and CDR2 is FQGNSA in the germline V gene. This CDR3 has 15 amino acids. With 5 bases removed from V and 6 bases from J, the gap between germline ends came to 17 bases. This CDR3 is CASSPGGSRGNEQFF. CDR3 bases: TGTGCCAGCAGCCCAGGCGGGTCCAGGGGCAATGAGCAGTTCTTC.

The chain joins TRBV7-2 to TRBJ1-6, with no clear D. The CDR3 extends over 15 amino acids. Germline V lookup: CDR1 SGHTA, CDR2 FQGNSA. V was trimmed by 5 bases and J by 7 bases, leaving 15 bases between them. CDR3 amino acids: CASSMRWGGNSPLHF. The CDR3 region has the DNA TGTGCCAGCAGCATGAGATGGGGAGGGAATTCACCCCTCCACTTT. The variable domain in full, completed from reference TRBV7-2 and TRBJ1-6, reads GAGVSQSPSNKVTEKGKDVELRCDPISGHTALYWYRQSLGQGLEFLIYFQGNSAPDKSGLPSDRFSAERTGGSVSTLTIQRTQQEDSAVYLCASSMRWGGNSPLHFGNGTRLTVT.

The chain carries TRBV2 and TRBJ1-1, with unresolved D. CDR3 length equals 12 residues. The V gene's germline CDR1 is SNHLY and CDR2 FYNNEI. Trimming took 3 bases from V and 6 from J, leaving 8 bases between them. This CDR3 is CASSEQLSEAFF. In DNA, the CDR3 is TGTGCCAGCAGTGAGCAACTTTCTGAAGCTTTCTTT. Full variable domain (outside the CDR3, taken from reference TRBV2 and TRBJ1-1): EPEVTQTPSHQVTQMGQEVILRCVPISNHLYFYWYRQILGQKVEFLVSFYNNEISEKSEIFDDQFSVERPDGSNFTLKIRSTKLEDSAMYFCASSEQLSEAFFGQGTRLTVV.

The chain joins TRBV19 to TRBJ1-4; unclear D gene. Germline lookup yields CDR1 LNHDA and CDR2 SQIVND (reference sequence). This CDR3 comprises 15 residues. Trimming took off 5 bases at V and 3 bases at J, with 13 bases between the two ends. The DNA for the CDR3 is TGTGCCAGTAGTCCCTCCGGGGTCCCTAATGAAAAACTGTTTTTT. Its protein is CASSPSGVPNEKLFF.

The chain links TRBV7-9 to TRBJ1-2; D remains ambiguous. Trimming stripped 0 bases from V and 5 bases from J, with 7 bases between. The length of the CDR3 is 13 residues. Germline lookup yields CDR1 SEHNR and CDR2 FQNEAQ (reference sequence). CDR3 bases: TGTGCCAGCAGCTTAGCTGGCGGGTATGGCTACACCTTC. Amino acid sequence: CASSLAGGYGYTF.